This TCR beta chain was recovered during a study of T cell changes during pregnancy in multiple sclerosis. Generated by immunoSEQ multiplex PCR, the TCRdb table keeps only in-frame clones and is missing some. This table holds around 77,000 clones, around 90% found once. Germline V lookup: CDR1 PRHDT, CDR2 FYEKMQ (reference sequence). This CDR3 is built from 14 residues. The ends were cut back, 2 bases at V and 1 base at J, with 5 bases in the middle. The clonotype originates from a female donor with multiple sclerosis, enrolled in a pregnancy study. This rearrangement joins TRBV13 to TRBJ2-2; D is unresolved. The source was peripheral blood, collected in the third trimester of pregnancy. The CDR3 region has the DNA TGTGCCAGCAGCTTATCGTTGAACACCGGGGAGCTGTTTTTT. Protein sequence: CASSLSLNTGELFF.